The TCR beta chain under discussion was sequenced for a study of neurological immune-mediated disorders. General study results and limits: One related-CDR3 cluster, identified by phylogenetic grouping, held the repertoires of 18 of 34 multiple sclerosis patients and was a possible signature. No sharing of CDR3 amino acid sequences was observed among expanded clones across subjects, suggesting private repertoires in all groups.

The starting material, 2 million PBMCs stored at -80 C, gave rise to the unsorted libraries. This clonotype was counted between two and nine times. Its target is not known. The CDR3 contains 13 residues. Trimming cost V 5 bases and J 5 bases, with 13 bases left between them. CDR1 SGHNT and CDR2 YENEEA come from the germline V gene. Over 200 million TCR-beta sequences from 15-18 subjects came from every sequencing run. TCRdb re-analysed the 5' RACE reads in MiXCR, keeping a single row per CDR3 protein. The sample shows 70,000 or so distinct CDR3 sequences, roughly 3% of them seen only once. The V and J genes are TRBV11-3 and TRBJ2-7; D unresolved. This clonotype was sampled from a woman in her 50s with multiple sclerosis. The sequencing input was PBMCs. This chain's CDR3 is CASSVSWGNEQYF. The CDR3 DNA reads TGTGCCAGCAGCGTTTCGTGGGGAAACGAGCAGTACTTC.